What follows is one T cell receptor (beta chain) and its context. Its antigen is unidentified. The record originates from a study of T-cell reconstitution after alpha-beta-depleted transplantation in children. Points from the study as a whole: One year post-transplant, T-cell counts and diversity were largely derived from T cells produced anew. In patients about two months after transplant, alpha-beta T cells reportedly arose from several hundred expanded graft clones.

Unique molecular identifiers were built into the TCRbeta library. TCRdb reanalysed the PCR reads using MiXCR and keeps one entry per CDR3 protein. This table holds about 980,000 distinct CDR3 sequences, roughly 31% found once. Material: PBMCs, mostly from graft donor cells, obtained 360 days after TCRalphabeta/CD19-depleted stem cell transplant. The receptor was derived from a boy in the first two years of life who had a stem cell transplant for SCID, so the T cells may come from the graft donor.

The CDR3 spells CATEKWGSSYNEQFF. CDR3 nucleotides: TGTGCCACCGAGAAGTGGGGGAGCTCCTACAATGAGCAGTTCTTC. The gene calls are TRBV6-1 and TRBJ2-1, with D possibly called TRBD1 or TRBD2 (5 bases each). Trimming cost V 10 bases and J 0 bases, with 16 bases left between them. From germline, CDR1 is MNHNS and CDR2 SASEGT. This CDR3 has 15 amino acids.